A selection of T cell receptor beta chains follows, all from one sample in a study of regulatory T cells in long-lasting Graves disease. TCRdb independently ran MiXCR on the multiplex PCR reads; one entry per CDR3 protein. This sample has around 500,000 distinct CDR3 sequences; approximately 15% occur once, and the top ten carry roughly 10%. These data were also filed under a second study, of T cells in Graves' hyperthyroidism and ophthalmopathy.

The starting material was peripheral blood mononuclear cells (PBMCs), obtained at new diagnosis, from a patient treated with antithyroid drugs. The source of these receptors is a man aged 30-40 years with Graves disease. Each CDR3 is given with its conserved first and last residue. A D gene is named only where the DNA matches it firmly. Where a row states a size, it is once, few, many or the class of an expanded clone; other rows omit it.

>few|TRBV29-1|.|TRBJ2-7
TGCAGCGTTGTTGCCTCGGACTACGAGCAGTACTTC
CSVVASDYEQYF
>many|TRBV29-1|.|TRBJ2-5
TGCAGCGCCTTAACAGGGTTTAGGGAGACCCAGTACTTC
CSALTGFRETQYF
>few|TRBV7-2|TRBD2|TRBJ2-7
TGTGCCAGCAGCCCCGGACTAGCTTTTGGTAACGAGCAGTACTTC
CASSPGLAFGNEQYF
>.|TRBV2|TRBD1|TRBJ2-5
TGTGCCATTGGACAGGGCGGAGAGGCCCAGTACTTC
CAIGQGGEAQYF
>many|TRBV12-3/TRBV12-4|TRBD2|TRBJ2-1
TGTGCCAGCAGTCTTAGCGGACTAGCGGGTGAGCAGTTCTTC
CASSLSGLAGEQFF
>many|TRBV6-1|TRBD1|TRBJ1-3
TGTGCCAGCAGTAGAAAGACAGGGTACTCTGGAAACACCATATATTTT
CASSRKTGYSGNTIYF
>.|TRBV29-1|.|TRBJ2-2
TGCAGCGCTCTAAGTGCGAACACCGGGGAGCTGTTTTTT
CSALSANTGELFF
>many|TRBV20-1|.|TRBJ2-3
TGCAGTGCTAGTTTACCGCCCTCAGATACGCAGTATTTT
CSASLPPSDTQYF
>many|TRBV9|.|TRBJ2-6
TGTGCCAGCAGCCCTAGCTTGGCCAACGTCCTGACTTTC
CASSPSLANVLTF
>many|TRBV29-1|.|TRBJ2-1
TGCAGCGCCCCGACCCGGCGGAACTCCTACAATGAGCAGTTCTTC
CSAPTRRNSYNEQFF
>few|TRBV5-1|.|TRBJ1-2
TGCGCCAGCAGCTTGATTGACAGAAAGAACTATGGCTACACCTTC
CASSLIDRKNYGYTF
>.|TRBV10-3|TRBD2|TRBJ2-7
TGTGCCATCAGGGAGCGGGACCCCTACGAGCAGTACTTC
CAIRERDPYEQYF
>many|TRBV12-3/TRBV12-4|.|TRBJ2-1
TGTGCCAGCAGTTTAAGGAGGGCCGGTGAGCAGTTCTTC
CASSLRRAGEQFF
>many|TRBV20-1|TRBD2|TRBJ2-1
TGCAGTGCTAGAGATAGTTGGACTAGCGGGAGTCGGGAGCAGTTCTTC
CSARDSWTSGSREQFF
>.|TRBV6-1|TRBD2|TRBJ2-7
TGTGCCAGCAGCCACCCTGGGCCAGCGGGAAGGTACGAGCAGTACTTC
CASSHPGPAGRYEQYF
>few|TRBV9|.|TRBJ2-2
TGTACCAGCAGCTACCTATTCGGAGGGGAGCTGTTTTTT
CTSSYLFGGELFF
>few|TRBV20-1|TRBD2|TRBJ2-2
TGCAGTGCTTATCCTGTAGCGGGAAACACCGGGGAGCTGTTTTTT
CSAYPVAGNTGELFF
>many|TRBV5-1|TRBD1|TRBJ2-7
TGCGCCAGCAGCTCCCCACGGGACAGAAGCTCCTACGAGCAGTACTTC
CASSSPRDRSSYEQYF
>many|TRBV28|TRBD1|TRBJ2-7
TGTGCCAGCAACCCACAGACAGGGGACTACGAGCAGTACTTC
CASNPQTGDYEQYF
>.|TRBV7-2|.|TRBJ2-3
TGTGCCAGCAGCCCTCTTAGAATAGGCCGAAACGACAATCGGCTAAATACGCAGTGTTTT
CASSPLRIGRNDNRLNTQCF
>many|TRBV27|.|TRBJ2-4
TGTGCCAGCAGTTTATCCGGGGAAGCCAAAAACATTCAGTACTTC
CASSLSGEAKNIQYF
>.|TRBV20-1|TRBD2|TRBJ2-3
TGCAGTGGGAGCGGGGTAACAGATACGCAGTATTTT
CSGSGVTDTQYF
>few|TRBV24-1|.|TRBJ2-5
TGTGCCACCAGTGCCCAGGATCCTTCGGAGACCCAGTACTTC
CATSAQDPSETQYF
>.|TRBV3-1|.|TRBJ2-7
TGTGCCAGCAGCCAAGGACCATCCGAGCAGTACTTC
CASSQGPSEQYF
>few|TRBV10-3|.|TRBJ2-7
TGTGCCTCCCGGGGGGCAGTGGAGAATGGGGAGCAGTACTTC
CASRGAVENGEQYF
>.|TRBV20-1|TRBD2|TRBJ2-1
TGCAGTGCTAGAGAGTCGATGTATATTATCGAGCGGGGGCCCGGTGAGCAGTTCTTC
CSARESMYIIERGPGEQFF
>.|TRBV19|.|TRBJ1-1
TGTGCCAGTAGTATCGGACTGGGAAGAGGTGAAGCTTTCTTT
CASSIGLGRGEAFF
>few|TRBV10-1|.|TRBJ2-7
TGCGCCAGCAGTGAGTTCAGGACCTACGAGCAGTACTTC
CASSEFRTYEQYF
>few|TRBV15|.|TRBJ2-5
TGTGCCACCAGCAGATCTCTAGGGGGAAGGGAGACCCAGTACTTC
CATSRSLGGRETQYF
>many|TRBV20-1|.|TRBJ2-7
TGCAGTGCAGACGGCGACGGGAGCTCCTACGAGCAGTACTTC
CSADGDGSSYEQYF
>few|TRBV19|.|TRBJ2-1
TGTGCCAGTAGTATAGGGCTCAATGAGCAGTTCTTC
CASSIGLNEQFF
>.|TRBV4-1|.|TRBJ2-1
TGCGCCAGCAGCCAAGGGTCGCGAAGGGCGGGGTACAATGAGCAGTTCTTC
CASSQGSRRAGYNEQFF
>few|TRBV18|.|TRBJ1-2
TGTGCCAGCTCAACGTCCCACGACGCAAACTATGGCTACACCTTC
CASSTSHDANYGYTF
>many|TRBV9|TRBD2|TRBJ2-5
TGTGCCAGCAGCGGTGGACTAGCGGGAGGGCCGGGAGAGACCCAGTACTTC
CASSGGLAGGPGETQYF
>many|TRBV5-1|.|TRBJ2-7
TGCGCCAGCAGCTCATCAGGGTTCTACGAGCAGTACTTC
CASSSSGFYEQYF
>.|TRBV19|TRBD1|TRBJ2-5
TGTGCCAGTAGTAAGCGGACAGGGGTAGGAGAGACCCAGTACTTC
CASSKRTGVGETQYF
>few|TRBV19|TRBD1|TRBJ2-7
TGTGCCAGTACCGACAGGGGGCAGTACGAGCAGTACTTC
CASTDRGQYEQYF
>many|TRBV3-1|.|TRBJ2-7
TGTGCCAGCAGCCAAAGGGGCAGTGCCGAGCAGTACTTC
CASSQRGSAEQYF
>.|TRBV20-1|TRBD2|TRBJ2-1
TGCAGTGCTAGGTTAGCGGGAGGGTCCTACAATGAGCAGTTCTTC
CSARLAGGSYNEQFF
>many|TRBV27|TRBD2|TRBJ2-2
TGTGCCAGCAGCCTACTAGCGGGAAACGGGGAGCTGTTTTTT
CASSLLAGNGELFF
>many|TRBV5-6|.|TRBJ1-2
TGTGCCAGCAGCCCTGTGGGCCTCTATGGCTACACCTTC
CASSPVGLYGYTF
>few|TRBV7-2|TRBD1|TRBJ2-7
TGTGCCAGCAGCTCTTGGACAGGGGGCTTATTCAGCTCCTACGAGCAGTACTTC
CASSSWTGGLFSSYEQYF
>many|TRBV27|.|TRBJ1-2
TGTGCCAGCAGTTTAGGGGGGGGAAACTATGGCTACACCTTC
CASSLGGGNYGYTF
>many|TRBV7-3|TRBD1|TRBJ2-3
TGTGCCAGCAGCTCGACAGGGGCCCGCACAGATACGCAGTATTTT
CASSSTGARTDTQYF
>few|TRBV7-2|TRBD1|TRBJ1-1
TGTGCCAGCAGCACGGGACAGGGGGCAGGGAACACTGAAGCTTTCTTT
CASSTGQGAGNTEAFF
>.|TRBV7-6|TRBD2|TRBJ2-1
TGTGCCAGCAGCTTAAGACTAGCGGGAGTGAGCTCCTACAATGAGCAGTTCTTC
CASSLRLAGVSSYNEQFF
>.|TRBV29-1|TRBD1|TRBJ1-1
TGCAGCGTGGACAGGGGCCTGAACACTGAAGCTTTCTTT
CSVDRGLNTEAFF
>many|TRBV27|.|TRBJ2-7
TGTGCCAGCAGTTTATCCGGGGTGGGGTACGAGCAGTACTTC
CASSLSGVGYEQYF
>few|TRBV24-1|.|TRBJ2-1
TGTGCCACCAGTGGGACCAGAATCCATTCGAATGAGCAGTTCTTC
CATSGTRIHSNEQFF
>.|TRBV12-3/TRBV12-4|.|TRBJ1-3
TGTGCCAGCACCAGAGACCCAGGTGGAAACACCATATATTTT
CASTRDPGGNTIYF
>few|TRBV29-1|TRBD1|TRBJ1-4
TGCGGCACAGGGGAAACTAATGAAAAACTGTTTTTT
CGTGETNEKLFF
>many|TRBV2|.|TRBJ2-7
TGTGCCAGCAGTAGGGGACCTGGGTGGTACTTC
CASSRGPGWYF
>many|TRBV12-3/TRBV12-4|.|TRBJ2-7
TGTGCCAGCAGCTACGCCGGACCGCAGTACGAGCAGTACTTC
CASSYAGPQYEQYF
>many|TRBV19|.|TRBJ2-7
TGTGCCAGTAGTGGGGACCGCCTCGCGGGCTCCTACGAGCAGTACTTC
CASSGDRLAGSYEQYF
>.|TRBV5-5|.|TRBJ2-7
TGTGCCAGCAGCTTCGGGCAGGGCCCCTCCTACGAGCAGTACTTC
CASSFGQGPSYEQYF
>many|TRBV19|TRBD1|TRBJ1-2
TGTGCCAGTAGTTCCACAGGGGGCGCAGAGGGCTACACCTTC
CASSSTGGAEGYTF
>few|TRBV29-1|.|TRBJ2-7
TGCAGCGTGGGACAAGACTACGAGCAGTACTTC
CSVGQDYEQYF
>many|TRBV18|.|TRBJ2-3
TGTGCCAGCTCCCGTTCTGATGGGCGCCTTCGTACGCAGTATTTT
CASSRSDGRLRTQYF
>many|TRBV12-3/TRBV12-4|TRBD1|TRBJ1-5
TGTGCCAGCAGTATTGGGGGACAGGGTGGCCAGCCCCAGCATTTT
CASSIGGQGGQPQHF